Sequencing of this T cell receptor beta chain was carried out in a study of OX40 agonist ivuxolimab in advanced cancers. Repertoires were generated with immunoSEQ multiplex PCR, while TCRdb's copy carries only in-frame clones and drops some. The sample lists under 90,000 clones, 83% seen once, with about 1.5% in the top ten. Points from the study as a whole: Blood T cells, both CD4+ and CD8+, expanded clonally by week 6 at 0.1 to 3.0 mg/kg.

Prior autoimmune disease or systemic immunosuppression barred patients. Details on this clone: Its antigen remains unidentified.

CDR1 is SGHRS, CDR2 YFSETQ, per germline. This CDR3 spans 15 amino acids. Trimming pared 4 bases from V and 7 bases from J, leaving 18 bases between. The source was CD4+ or CD8+ T cells sorted from blood, collected in a trial of the OX40 agonist ivuxolimab. V gene TRBV5-1 combines with J gene TRBJ2-1; D is perhaps TRBD1 or TRBD2 (6 bases each). This TCR was sampled from an adult with an advanced solid tumor such as melanoma, head and neck, liver or kidney cancer. This CDR3 reads CASSRTGALGNEQFF. The CDR3 DNA reads TGCGCCAGCAGCCGGACGGGGGCCCTAGGGAATGAGCAGTTCTTC.